The text below deals with one T cell receptor (beta chain). This entry belongs to a study of T cells in Graves' hyperthyroidism and ophthalmopathy. This CDR3 region has 14 residues. V gave up 0 bases and J gave up 8 bases; unmatched junction bases: 0. CDR1 is LGHDT and CDR2 is YNNKEL in the germline V gene (reference sequence). RNA transcripts were the template for amplifying TCR beta CDR3 regions. Initially, a first-round RT-PCR of the TCR CDR3 employed the HTBI primer set. MiXCR, applied by TCRdb to the multiplex PCR reads, yields one record per CDR3 protein. Of 480,000 or so distinct CDR3 sequences in the sample, around 14% were seen once.

This TCR came from a woman aged 18-29 years with Graves' hyperthyroidism. Sequencing was done on a sample of blood. This rearrangement joins TRBV3-1 to TRBJ2-3, with TRBD2 matching over 12 bases. The CDR3 spells CASSQELAGGTQYF. In DNA, the CDR3 is TGTGCCAGCAGCCAAGAACTAGCGGGAGGTACGCAGTATTTT.